What follows describes a single TCR beta chain. Its target is unknown. This sample is part of a study of cytomegalovirus exposure and HLA in healthy donors. Study in general: Within an early data release were about 85 million unique TCRs drawn from HLA-typed donors.

Overall study results and limits: Per published reports, the classifier diagnosed cytomegalovirus status with high specificity and sensitivity. More clonal expansion characterized HLA-associated TCR beta chains than equally common others in a later analysis.

Per germline, CDR1 SQVTM and CDR2 ANQGSEA. J gave up 6 bases and V 6 bases, and 4 bases lay outside the gene matches. CDR3 length: 11 residues. 13 Jbeta primers and 60 Vbeta primers were used for the PCR. Assay used: immunoSEQ multiplex PCR; TCRdb lists only in-frame clones, some missing. The sample records just over 200,000 clones, approximately 79% being singletons. The chain recombines TRBV29-1 with TRBJ1-1; 7 nucleotides agree with TRBD1. The origin of this receptor is a man aged 45-65 years in good health and CMV-seronegative. Sequencing was done on a sample of PBMCs. The CDR3 is CSVAQGAEAFF. Here the CDR3 DNA reads TGCAGCGTCGCTCAGGGGGCTGAAGCTTTCTTT.